The clone carrying this TCR beta chain was seen many times. This record belongs to a study of T cells in Graves' hyperthyroidism and ophthalmopathy. Researchers amplified the TCR beta CDR3 regions from RNA transcripts. The HTBI set primed first-round TCR CDR3 RT-PCR. One entry per CDR3 protein results from TCRdb running MiXCR on the multiplex PCR reads. The table lists under 300,000 distinct CDR3 sequences, 13% of them singletons. The CDR3 loop spans 9 amino acids. Trimming took off 7 bases at V and 7 bases at J, with 7 bases between the two ends. Germline V CDR1 and CDR2: SQVTM, ANQGSEA. This sequence was found in a woman aged 25-40 years with Graves' hyperthyroidism that later progressed to Graves' ophthalmopathy. Sequenced sample: blood. The chain combines TRBV29-1 with TRBJ1-1; D might be TRBD1 (5 bases). CDR3 region: CSGGNEAFF. The CDR3 DNA reads TGCAGCGGGGGGAATGAAGCTTTCTTT.